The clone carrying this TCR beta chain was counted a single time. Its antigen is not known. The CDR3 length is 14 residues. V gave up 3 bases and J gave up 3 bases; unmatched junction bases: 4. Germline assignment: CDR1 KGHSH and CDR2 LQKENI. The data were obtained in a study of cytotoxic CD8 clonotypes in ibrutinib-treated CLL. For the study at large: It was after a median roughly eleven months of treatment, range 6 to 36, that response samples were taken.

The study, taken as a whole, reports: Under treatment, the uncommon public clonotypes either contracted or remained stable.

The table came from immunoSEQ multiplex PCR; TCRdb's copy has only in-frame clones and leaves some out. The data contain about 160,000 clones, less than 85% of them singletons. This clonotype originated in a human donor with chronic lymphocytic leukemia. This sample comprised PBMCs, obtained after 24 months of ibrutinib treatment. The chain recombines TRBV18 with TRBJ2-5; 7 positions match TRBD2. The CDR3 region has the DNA TGTGCCAGCTCACCGCTAGCGGACGAAGAGACCCAGTACTTC. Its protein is CASSPLADEETQYF.